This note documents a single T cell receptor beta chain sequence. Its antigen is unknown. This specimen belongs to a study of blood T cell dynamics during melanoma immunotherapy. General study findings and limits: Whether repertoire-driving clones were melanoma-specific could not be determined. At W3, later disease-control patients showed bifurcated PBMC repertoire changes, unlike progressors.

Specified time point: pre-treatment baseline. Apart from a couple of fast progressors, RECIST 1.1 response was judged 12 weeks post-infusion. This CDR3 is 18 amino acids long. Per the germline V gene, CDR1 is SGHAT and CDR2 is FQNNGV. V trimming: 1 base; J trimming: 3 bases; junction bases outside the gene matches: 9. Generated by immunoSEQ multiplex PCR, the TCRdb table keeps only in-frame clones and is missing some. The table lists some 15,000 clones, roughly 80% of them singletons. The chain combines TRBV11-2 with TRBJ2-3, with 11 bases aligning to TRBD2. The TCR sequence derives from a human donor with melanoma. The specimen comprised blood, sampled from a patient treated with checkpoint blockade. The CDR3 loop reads CASSLVPSGGKLTDTQYF. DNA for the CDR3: TGTGCCAGCAGCTTAGTTCCTAGCGGGGGGAAGTTAACAGATACGCAGTATTTT.